This record looks at one T cell receptor beta chain sequence and its context. This entry comes from a study of T cell repertoires in ileal Crohn's disease. Turning to the study itself: All patients had surgery for stricturing (about 60%) or penetrating (39%) disease.

TCRdb's copy holds only in-frame clones and misses some; the assay was immunoSEQ multiplex PCR. Of approximately 11,000 clones in the sample, 55% to 80% were seen once. Germline values: CDR1 SGHVS, CDR2 FQNEAQ. The V gene lost 4 bases and the J gene lost 11 bases, with 14 bases spanning the gap. The CDR3 is 12 amino acids. Stated time point: neoterminal ileum biopsy at postoperative endoscopy, about 6 months after surgery. Sequencing was done on a sample of ileal tissue. V and J are TRBV7-8 and TRBJ1-1; D gene uncertain. This TCR came from an adult with Crohn's disease. CDR3 in amino acids: CASSSLGTGAFF. CDR3 in DNA: TGTGCCAGCAGCTCTCTCGGAACGGGGGCTTTCTTT.